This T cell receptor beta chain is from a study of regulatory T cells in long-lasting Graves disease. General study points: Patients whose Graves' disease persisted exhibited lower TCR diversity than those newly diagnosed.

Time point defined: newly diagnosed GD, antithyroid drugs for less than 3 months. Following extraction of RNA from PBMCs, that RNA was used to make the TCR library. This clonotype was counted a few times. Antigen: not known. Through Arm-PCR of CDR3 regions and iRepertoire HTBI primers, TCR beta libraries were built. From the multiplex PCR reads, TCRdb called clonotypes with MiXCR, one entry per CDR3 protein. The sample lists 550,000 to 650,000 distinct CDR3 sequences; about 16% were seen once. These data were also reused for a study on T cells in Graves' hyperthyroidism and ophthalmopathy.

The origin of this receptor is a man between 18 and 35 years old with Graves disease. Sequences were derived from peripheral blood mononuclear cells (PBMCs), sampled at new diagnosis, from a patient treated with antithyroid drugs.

The CDR3 here is CASSWGQTPSTDTQYF. The CDR3 region has the DNA TGCGCCAGCAGCTGGGGACAGACCCCTAGCACAGATACGCAGTATTTT. This rearrangement joins TRBV5-1 to TRBJ2-3; 7 positions match TRBD1. The CDR3 totals 16 residues. Unmatched junction bases numbered 7, after V lost 3 bases and J lost 0 bases. The germline CDR1 and CDR2 sequences are SGHRS and YFSETQ.